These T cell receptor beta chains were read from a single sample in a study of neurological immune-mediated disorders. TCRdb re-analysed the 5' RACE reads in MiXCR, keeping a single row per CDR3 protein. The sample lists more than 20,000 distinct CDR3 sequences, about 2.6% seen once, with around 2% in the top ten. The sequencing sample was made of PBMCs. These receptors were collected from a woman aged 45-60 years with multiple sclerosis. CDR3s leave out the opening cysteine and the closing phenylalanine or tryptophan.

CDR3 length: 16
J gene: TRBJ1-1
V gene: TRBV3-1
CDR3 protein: ASSQVLLTGGRDTEAF

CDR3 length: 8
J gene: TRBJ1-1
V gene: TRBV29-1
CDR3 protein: STIGTEAF

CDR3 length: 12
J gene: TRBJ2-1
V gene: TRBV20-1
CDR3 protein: SARSGRGRDEQF

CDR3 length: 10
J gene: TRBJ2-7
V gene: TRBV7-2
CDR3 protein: ASSLAGREQY

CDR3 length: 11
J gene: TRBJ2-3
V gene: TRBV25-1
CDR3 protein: ASSVQQTDTQY

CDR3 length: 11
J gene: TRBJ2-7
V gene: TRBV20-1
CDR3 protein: SANSGSSYEQY

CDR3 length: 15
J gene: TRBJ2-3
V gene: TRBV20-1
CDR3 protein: SARGSRDRVLSYTQY

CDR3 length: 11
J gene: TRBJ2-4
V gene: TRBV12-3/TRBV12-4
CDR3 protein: ASSSFPSPIQY

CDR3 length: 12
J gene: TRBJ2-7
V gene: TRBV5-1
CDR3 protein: ASSQGQNPYEQY

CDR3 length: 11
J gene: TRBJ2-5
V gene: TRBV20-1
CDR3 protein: SAIGTDQETQY